The 3 T cell receptor beta chains listed next were all sequenced from one sample in a study of OX40 agonist ivuxolimab in advanced cancers. This table comes from immunoSEQ multiplex PCR, and its TCRdb copy is limited to in-frame clones, with some not included. The sample carries 98,000 or so clones, roughly 94% recorded once. This specimen consisted of CD4+ or CD8+ T cells sorted from blood, obtained in a trial of the OX40 agonist ivuxolimab. These TCRs come from an adult with an advanced solid tumor such as melanoma, head and neck, liver or kidney cancer.

A word on this clone: The sample contains more than one DNA sequence encoding this CDR3. The chain employs TRBV18 and TRBJ2-7, with TRBD1 matching 10 bases. The CDR3 length is 15 residues. Per the germline V gene, CDR1 is KGHSH and CDR2 is LQKENI. J gave up 4 bases and V 3 bases, and 6 bases lay outside the gene matches. CDR3 amino acids: CASSPRTGGTYEQYF. CDR3 coding DNA: TGTGCCAGCTCACCTAGGACAGGGGGGACTTACGAGCAGTACTTC.

The chain links TRBV30 to TRBJ2-6; no reliable D call. The CDR3 covers 17 residues. In germline, CDR1 is GTSNPN, CDR2 SVGIG (reference sequence). Trimming took 0 bases from V and 0 from J, leaving 12 bases between them. CDR3 DNA sequence: TGTGCCTGGAGTGTTGCCCCGCGGTACTCTGGGGCCAACGTCCTGACTTTC. Translation gives CAWSVAPRYSGANVLTF.

The rearrangement joins TRBV7-2 to TRBJ1-1, with TRBD1 matching over 10 bases. CDR1 is SGHTA, CDR2 FQGNSA, per germline. The CDR3 is made up of 18 amino acids. V was pared by 4 bases and J by 0 bases, with 11 bases of the junction left unmatched. CDR3 region: CASSSPGQGSLMNTEAFF. For the CDR3, the DNA is TGTGCCAGCAGCTCGCCGGGACAGGGGTCACTGATGAACACTGAAGCTTTCTTT.